Each of the 2 T cell receptor beta chains below was sequenced from the same sample in a study of long-term antiretroviral therapy in people with HIV. Version v3.0 of the immunoSEQ assay ran at survey level. Assay: immunoSEQ multiplex PCR; the TCRdb copy retains only in-frame clones and omits some. Here the sample spans tens of thousands of clones, under 90% being singletons. The input for sequencing was unsorted PBMCs, taken 4.7 to 5 years after starting antiretroviral therapy. The source of these receptors is a man in his forties or fifties with HIV.

This chain joins TRBV29-1 and TRBJ1-2; 8 bases map to TRBD1. This CDR3 spans 13 amino acids. With 1 base clipped from V and 8 bases from J, the junction kept 6 bases outside the gene matches. The V gene's germline CDR1 is SQVTM and CDR2 ANQGSEA. The CDR3 DNA sequence: TGCAGCGTTGAAGTGAAACAGGGGGGAGGCTACACCTTC. Translation: CSVEVKQGGGYTF. Full variable domain (outside the CDR3, taken from reference TRBV29-1 and TRBJ1-2): SAVISQKPSRDICQRGTSLTIQCQVDSQVTMMFWYRQQPGQSLTLIATANQGSEATYESGFVIDKFPISRPNLTFSTLTVSNMSPEDSSIYLCSVEVKQGGGYTFGSGTRLTVV.

The CDR3, as DNA: TGTGCCAGCAGCCCGACCGGACAGGGCCTATCAGGCTACACCTTC. It specifies CASSPTGQGLSGYTF. The chain recombines TRBV14 with TRBJ1-2; 8 bases map to TRBD1. J gave up 8 bases and V 4 bases, and 12 bases lay outside the gene matches. Per germline, CDR1 SGHDN and CDR2 FVKESK. This CDR3 contains 15 residues.